This T cell receptor beta chain emerged from a study of T cells in Graves' hyperthyroidism and ophthalmopathy. General observations from the study: Ophthalmopathy was separated from stable hyperthyroidism by a 13 V-J model.

Comment on this clonotype: The antigen remains undetermined. This may be a read error: a much more frequent sequence differs by one nucleotide.

TCR beta CDR3 sequences were amplified from RNA transcripts. First-round RT-PCR of the TCR CDR3 relied on the HTBI primer set. TCRdb itself ran the multiplex PCR reads through MiXCR, one entry per CDR3 protein. The sample lists a few hundred thousand distinct CDR3 sequences; 15% to 19% were seen once. Researchers defined stable Graves' hyperthyroidism as no ophthalmopathy progression within 18 months. Newly diagnosed hyperthyroidism, duration under 2 months, in patients aged 18 to 65. The sequenced sample was blood. The sequence was obtained from a woman aged 30 to 39 with Graves' hyperthyroidism.

The CDR3 protein is CASSSRLAGVSSEQFF. Here the CDR3 DNA reads TGTGCCAGCAGCAGCCGACTAGCGGGAGTTTCCAGTGAGCAGTTCTTC. This rearrangement joins TRBV9 to TRBJ2-1, with TRBD2 identical over 12 bases. The CDR3 has 16 amino acids. CDR1 and CDR2 (germline): SGDLS, YYNGEE. V gave up 4 bases and J gave up 9 bases; unmatched junction bases: 11. Full variable domain (outside the CDR3, taken from reference TRBV9 and TRBJ2-1): DSGVTQTPKHLITATGQRVTLRCSPRSGDLSVYWYQQSLDQGLQFLIQYYNGEERAKGNILERFSAQQFPDLHSELNLSSLELGDSALYFCASSSRLAGVSSEQFFGPGTRLTVL.